This passage covers 13 T cell receptor beta chains from one sample sequenced in a study of cytomegalovirus exposure and HLA in healthy donors. Primers: 60 Vbeta forward and 13 Jbeta reverse. Using immunoSEQ multiplex PCR, the repertoire was profiled, and TCRdb retains in-frame clones only, with some absent. The sample lists some 160,000 clones, about 72% occurring once. The sequenced sample was PBMCs. Receptors were obtained from a male donor in good health and CMV-seronegative.

The genes are TRBV5-4 and TRBJ1-1, with a possible D match to TRBD1 (5 bases). The CDR3 is 14 residues long. Germline V lookup: CDR1 SGHNT, CDR2 YYREEE (reference sequence). Trimming stripped 4 bases from V and 5 bases from J, with 15 bases between. CDR3 DNA: TGTGCCAGCAGCGCCCAGGGTAGGGCGACTGAAGCTTTCTTT. This codes for CASSAQGRATEAFF.

The CDR3 loop reads CASSFGQGPYEQYF. In DNA, the CDR3 is TGTGCCAGCAGCTTCGGACAGGGACCCTACGAGCAGTACTTC. This rearrangement joins TRBV7-9 to TRBJ2-7, with 8 bases lining up with TRBD1. Germline values: CDR1 SEHNR, CDR2 FQNEAQ (reference sequence). V lost 3 bases and J lost 2; bases outside the gene matches: 3. There are 14 residues in the CDR3. Full variable domain (outside the CDR3, taken from reference TRBV7-9 and TRBJ2-7): DTGVSQNPRHKITKRGQNVTFRCDPISEHNRLYWYRQTLGQGPEFLTYFQNEAQLEKSRLLSDRFSAERPKGSFSTLEIQRTEQGDSAMYLCASSFGQGPYEQYFGPGTRLTVT.

The rearrangement uses TRBV7-8 and TRBJ2-7; D possibly corresponds to TRBD2 (6 bases). Trimming pared 2 bases from V and 6 bases from J, leaving 11 bases between. The germline gives CDR1 SGHVS, CDR2 FQNEAQ. CDR3 size: 13 residues. The CDR3 sequence: CASSLRVGGEQYF. The CDR3 bases are TGTGCCAGCAGCTTAAGGGTGGGGGGCGAGCAGTACTTC.

Worth noting for this clone: Additional DNA sequences in this sample encode the identical CDR3. This chain connects TRBV9 to TRBJ1-5; D unresolved. CDR3 length: 14 amino acids. Germline V gene lookup returns CDR1 SGDLS and CDR2 YYNGEE. The V end lost 0 bases, the J end lost 4 bases, and 8 bases lay between the germline ends. The CDR3 loop is CASSVGGGNQPQHF. The CDR3 nucleotides read TGTGCCAGCAGCGTAGGGGGAGGGAATCAGCCCCAGCATTTT.

J is TRBJ2-2 and V is TRBV7-3; D might be TRBD2 (7 bases). V was cut by 0 bases and J by 3 bases, with 8 bases left in between. CDR3 length equals 15 residues. Germline loops: CDR1 SGHTA, CDR2 FQGTGA. The CDR3 is CASSLTGGDTGELFF. The CDR3 DNA is TGTGCCAGCAGCTTAACAGGGGGGGACACCGGGGAGCTGTTTTTT. The full variable domain, rest sourced from reference TRBV7-3 and TRBJ2-2, is GAGVSQTPSNKVTEKGKYVELRCDPISGHTALYWYRQSLGQGPEFLIYFQGTGAADDSGLPNDRFFAVRPEGSVSTLKIQRTERGDSAVYLCASSLTGGDTGELFFGEGSRLTVL.

The rearrangement links TRBV27 to TRBJ2-6; no reliable D call. The CDR3 runs to 14 residues. Trimming stripped 0 bases from V and 3 bases from J, with 3 bases between. CDR1 is MNHEY, CDR2 SMNVEV, per germline (reference sequence). CDR3 DNA: TGTGCCAGCAGTTTATCCTATGGGGCCAACGTCCTGACTTTC. Protein product: CASSLSYGANVLTF.

The chain employs TRBV4-3 and TRBJ2-3; D perhaps matches TRBD2 (7 bases). Germline CDR1 and CDR2: LGHNA and YSLEER. CDR3 length: 17 residues. Trimming took 1 base from V and 0 from J, leaving 14 bases between them. The CDR3 here is CASSQAGGGGSTDTQYF. DNA of the CDR3: TGCGCCAGCAGCCAAGCAGGAGGCGGGGGCAGCACAGATACGCAGTATTTT.

There are a few counts of this clone. The CDR3 region has the DNA TGTGCCAGCAGTCCTAGCGGGGGGGCCCACGAGCAGTACTTC. Encoded protein: CASSPSGGAHEQYF. J is TRBJ2-7 and V is TRBV11-2; 12 nucleotides agree with TRBD2. This CDR3 contains 14 residues. Unmatched junction bases numbered 5, after V lost 6 bases and J lost 5 bases. CDR1 is SGHAT and CDR2 is FQNNGV in the germline V gene.

This sequence joins TRBV7-9 and TRBJ2-7; the match to TRBD2 covers 7 bases. Germline lookup yields CDR1 SEHNR and CDR2 FQNEAQ (reference sequence). This CDR3 has 15 amino acids. V shed 3 bases and J 0 bases; nucleotides not matched to a gene: 5. As DNA, the CDR3 is TGTGCCAGCAGCTTCCGAGCGGGACCCTCCTACGAGCAGTACTTC. This gives the protein CASSFRAGPSYEQYF.

The chain combines TRBV25-1 with TRBJ2-5, with D hard to call. Trimming pared 0 bases from V and 2 bases from J, leaving 10 bases between. The germline V gene has CDR1 MGHDK and CDR2 SYGVNS. The CDR3 loop spans 15 amino acids. Written as DNA, the CDR3 is TGTGCCAGCAGTGAATATCGCGGCGGACAAGAGACCCAGTACTTC. It is translated as CASSEYRGGQETQYF.

The V gene is TRBV29-1, the J gene TRBJ2-2, with D perhaps TRBD2 (5 bases). Per germline, CDR1 SQVTM and CDR2 ANQGSEA. V shed 5 bases and J shed 7 bases, with 8 bases lying between them. CDR3 size: 11 residues. The CDR3 DNA follows: TGCAGCGTTAGAGGAGGCGGGGAGCTGTTTTTT. It is translated as CSVRGGGELFF.

The genes are TRBV7-2 and TRBJ2-3, with D possibly matching TRBD2 (5 bases). CDR3 size: 14 residues. Germline V gene sequence: CDR1 SGHTA, CDR2 FQGNSA. V was shortened by 2 bases and J by 5 bases, with 11 bases between the two germline ends. DNA for the CDR3: TGTGCCAGCAGCTTAAGCCCACTAGGAGATACGCAGTATTTT. Translation: CASSLSPLGDTQYF.

The chain has TRBV27 and TRBJ2-5; 8 bases are a match to TRBD1. The J call may be wrong; the DNA end is better matched by TRBJ2-7. The CDR3 loop spans 14 amino acids. CDR1 and CDR2 (germline): MNHEY, SMNVEV (reference sequence). The CDR3 here is CASSLAGTGGEQYF. In DNA, the CDR3 is TGTGCCAGCAGTTTGGCCGGGACAGGCGGCGAGCAGTACTTC.